A single sample gave rise to the 18 T cell receptor beta chains below, sequenced in a study of beta chain features in type 1 diabetes. Expressed TCRB transcripts were sequenced because the isolated RNA had all been reverse transcribed beforehand. The repertoire was sequenced with immunoSEQ multiplex PCR; TCRdb's copy has only in-frame clones and lacks some. This sample carries about 620,000 clones, 15% of them seen once, and the ten largest clones take 0.093%. The sample was naive CD4+ T cells from blood. Receptors originate from a man younger than 35 in good health.

This chain joins TRBV5-4 and TRBJ1-2; D call uncertain. Germline V gives CDR1 SGHNT, CDR2 YYREEE (reference sequence). Trimming removed 3 bases at V and 4 bases at J, with 7 bases between. CDR3 length: 12 amino acids. The CDR3 sequence is CASSYTGYGYTF. In DNA, the CDR3 is TGTGCCAGCAGCTACACCGGCTATGGCTACACCTTC.

This sequence joins TRBV5-1 and TRBJ2-1; D is unclear. Trimming took off 4 bases at V and 4 bases at J, with 9 bases between the two ends. The CDR3 runs 13 residues. Germline-derived CDR1 and CDR2 are SGHRS and YFSETQ. The CDR3 DNA reads TGCGCCAGCAGCACTAAGACATACAATGAGCAGTTCTTC. It codes for CASSTKTYNEQFF.

This clone appeared a few times. The chain recombines TRBV29-1 with TRBJ1-2, with TRBD1 matching over 9 bases. The CDR3 has 15 residues. The germline CDR1 and CDR2 sequences are SQVTM and ANQGSEA. V gave up 5 bases and J gave up 2 bases; unmatched junction bases: 9. In nucleotides, the CDR3 is TGCAGCGTTCGAGGAGGACAGGGGAGGAACTATGGCTACACCTTC. Its translation is CSVRGGQGRNYGYTF.

This clone has only a few counts. Other DNA sequences in this specimen translate into the identical CDR3. The chain links TRBV5-1 to TRBJ1-1; D gene unclear. The V end was cut by 7 bases, the J end by 0 bases, with 7 bases between. The germline V gene encodes CDR1 SGHRS and CDR2 YFSETQ. This CDR3 is built from 12 residues. The CDR3 DNA sequence: TGCGCCAGCGGGCGGCTGAACACTGAAGCTTTCTTT. As protein: CASGRLNTEAFF.

This clone was seen a handful of times. This chain links TRBV14 with TRBJ2-7; 7 positions agree with TRBD1. Germline CDR1 is SGHDN and CDR2 is FVKESK. The junction had 1 base not matched to a gene; V was cut back by 2 bases and J by 3 bases. The CDR3 length is 13 residues. This chain's CDR3 is CASSQNRGYEQYF. The DNA of the CDR3 is TGTGCCAGCAGCCAAAACAGGGGCTACGAGCAGTACTTC. The complete variable domain, with remaining parts taken from reference TRBV14 and TRBJ2-7, reads EAGVTQFPSHSVIEKGQTVTLRCDPISGHDNLYWYRRVMGKEIKFLLHFVKESKQDESGMPNNRFLAERTGGTYSTLKVQPAELEDSGVYFCASSQNRGYEQYFGPGTRLTVT.

In this sample, this clone turned up a few times. DNA for the CDR3: TGTGCCAGCAGTTACGGGCGGGAGAGATCACCCCTCCACTTT. Translating gives CASSYGRERSPLHF. This rearrangement joins TRBV6-5 to TRBJ1-6, with D unclear. The length of the CDR3 is 14 residues. V was clipped by 2 bases and J by 10 bases, with 12 bases between them. The germline V gene encodes CDR1 MNHEY and CDR2 SVGAGI.

This clone was seen only a few times. The gene calls are TRBV4-3 and TRBJ2-1; 13 bases agree with TRBD2. The CDR3 totals 17 residues. Germline CDR1 is LGHNA and CDR2 is YSLEER. V lost 1 base, J lost 8 bases, and 8 bases stayed unmatched. In nucleotides, the CDR3 is TGCGCCAGCAGCCAAGGAAAGGGACTAGCGGGGTTTTATGAGCAGTTCTTC. Its protein is CASSQGKGLAGFYEQFF.

This clone was picked up a small number of times. The chain is built from TRBV6-5 and TRBJ1-5, with 9 bases identical to TRBD1. Germline V lookup: CDR1 MNHEY, CDR2 SVGAGI. The ends lost 6 bases at V and 0 bases at J; junction bases unmatched: 3. This CDR3 comprises 15 residues. The CDR3 here is CASRDRGYSNQPQHF. CDR3 DNA sequence: TGTGCCAGCAGAGACAGGGGGTATAGCAATCAGCCCCAGCATTTT.

The V call is TRBV6-6, the J call TRBJ2-7; D remains unclear. This CDR3 has 14 amino acids. The V and J ends lost 7 bases and 3 bases respectively, with 16 bases between them. Germline-derived CDR1 and CDR2 are MNHNY and SVGAGI (reference sequence). The CDR3 spells CASTHDQFLYEQYF. As DNA, the CDR3 is TGTGCCAGCACCCACGACCAGTTTCTCTACGAGCAGTACTTC.

This chain uses TRBV7-2 with TRBJ1-3; no firm D call. CDR1 and CDR2 (germline): SGHTA, FQGNSA. The V gene lost 5 bases and the J gene lost 2 bases, with 7 bases spanning the gap. The CDR3 has 13 amino acids. The CDR3 sequence is CASSANPGNTIYF. As DNA, the CDR3 is TGTGCCAGCAGCGCGAACCCTGGAAACACCATATATTTT.

This clone was picked up one time. The rearrangement uses TRBV27 and TRBJ2-7; 7 bases match TRBD1. Germline V gene data show CDR1 as MNHEY and CDR2 as SMNVEV (reference sequence). The J segment lost 5 bases and the V segment lost 6 bases, leaving 7 bases of the junction unmatched. The CDR3 is 13 residues long. In nucleotides, the CDR3 is TGTGCCAGCAGCCCGACAGGGACCCACGAGCAGTACTTC. Encoded protein: CASSPTGTHEQYF.

In its sample, this clone was seen a few times. The V and J genes are TRBV23-1 and TRBJ2-7, with D perhaps TRBD1 (8 bases). TRBV23-1 is given ORF status, its function remaining uncertain. The CDR3 sequence is 15 residues long. V was trimmed by 3 bases and J by 4 bases, leaving 16 bases between them. The CDR3 bases are TGCGCCAGCAGTCATTGGACAGGGAGGGGTTACGAGCAGTACTTC. It codes for CASSHWTGRGYEQYF.

This chain connects TRBV4-3 to TRBJ1-2; 7 nucleotides match TRBD1. V lost 0 bases and J lost 7; bases outside the gene matches: 8. The CDR3 runs to 15 residues. Germline lookup yields CDR1 LGHNA and CDR2 YSLEER. The CDR3 loop reads CASSQDIGTEFGYTF. The DNA of the CDR3 is TGCGCCAGCAGCCAAGACATCGGGACAGAGTTTGGCTACACCTTC.

This clone appeared a few times. The V and J genes are TRBV5-4 and TRBJ1-1, with D possibly TRBD1 on 6 matching bases. Per the germline V gene, CDR1 is SGHNT and CDR2 is YYREEE (reference sequence). The CDR3 runs 15 residues. V shed 4 bases and J shed 0 bases, with 13 bases lying between them. The CDR3 DNA is TGTGCCAGCAGCCCGGTGGGGGCCGTGAACACTGAAGCTTTCTTT. Translation gives CASSPVGAVNTEAFF.

This chain links TRBV10-3 with TRBJ1-1; a possible D gene is TRBD1 (5 bases). CDR3 length equals 12 residues. Per germline, CDR1 ENHRY and CDR2 SYGVKD. V was cut by 2 bases and J by 7 bases, with 8 bases left in between. The DNA for the CDR3 is TGTGCCATCAGTGAGGGGGCTGGTGAAGCTTTCTTT. This sequence encodes CAISEGAGEAFF.

This CDR3 reads CASSPGGFGGYTF. CDR3 in DNA: TGTGCCAGCTCACCCGGGGGCTTCGGAGGCTACACCTTC. The gene calls are TRBV18 and TRBJ1-2; a possible D gene is TRBD1 (6 bases). V lost 3 bases, J lost 8 bases, and 13 bases lay in between. There are 13 residues in the CDR3. Germline-derived CDR1 and CDR2 are KGHSH and LQKENI. Full variable domain (outside the CDR3, taken from reference TRBV18 and TRBJ1-2): NAGVMQNPRHLVRRRGQEARLRCSPMKGHSHVYWYRQLPEEGLKFMVYLQKENIIDESGMPKERFSAEFPKEGPSILRIQQVVRGDSAAYFCASSPGGFGGYTFGSGTRLTVV.

This clone was seen a few times. The chain is built from TRBV2 and TRBJ2-7; tentatively, D is TRBD1 (6 bases). This CDR3 region has 17 residues. V shed 7 bases and J shed 5 bases, with 27 bases lying between them. The germline V gene has CDR1 SNHLY and CDR2 FYNNEI. CDR3: CASILGRYRDRLHEQYF. CDR3 sequence (DNA): TGTGCCAGCATCCTAGGTAGATACAGGGATCGACTTCACGAGCAGTACTTC.

The chain is built from TRBV18 and TRBJ1-1; a weak D match, TRBD1 (5 bases). The CDR3 extends over 14 amino acids. Germline CDR1 reads KGHSH; CDR2 reads LQKENI. Trimming took 3 bases from V and 5 from J, leaving 13 bases between them. The CDR3, as DNA: TGTGCCAGCTCACCCCGGGAGGGGAGGACTGAAGCTTTCTTT. This sequence encodes CASSPREGRTEAFF.